This TCR beta chain originates from a study of Ad26.COV2.S vaccination and SARS-CoV-2 variants. There are 18 residues in the CDR3. The V gene lost 4 bases and the J gene lost 0 bases, with 19 bases spanning the gap. CDR1 and CDR2 (germline): MDHEN, SYDVKM. Study-wide points: Following vaccination, spike-specific CD8+ and CD4+ T cell responses reportedly exhibited substantial breadth. Total responses of T cells may have been underestimated by the analyses of TCR breadth and depth.

In the case of this clone: Its antigen is not known.

Sequencing was performed with immunoSEQ multiplex PCR; in TCRdb, only in-frame clones are kept and a portion is missing. Seen here are under 150,000 clones, about nine tenths observed once, and the top ten hold approximately 5%. The sequence was collected from a human donor who had recovered from COVID-19. J is TRBJ2-4 and V is TRBV28; a weak D match, TRBD1 (6 bases). Sequencing used peripheral blood, obtained after recovery from COVID-19. CDR3 coding DNA: TGTGCCAGCAGTTCCGGACAGCTTTTCAGATTAGCCAAAAACATTCAGTACTTC. Protein sequence: CASSSGQLFRLAKNIQYF. Based on the CDR3 plus reference TRBV28 and TRBJ2-4, the full variable domain is DVKVTQSSRYLVKRTGEKVFLECVQDMDHENMFWYRQDPGLGLRLIYFSYDVKMKEKGDIPEGYSVSREKKERFSLILESASTNQTSMYLCASSSGQLFRLAKNIQYFGAGTRLSVL.